Here is one TCR beta chain with its context. Its specificity is unknown. This entry belongs to a study of cytomegalovirus exposure and HLA in healthy donors. Study-level findings and limits: Data from an earlier analysis indicated that most TCR beta V segments were productive either about 90% or about 30% of the time. With further analysis later on, most CMV-associated TCR beta chains appeared HLA-restricted. Several of the most significant clusters were apparently associated with common viral pathogens in a later analysis.

There are 15 residues in the CDR3. Deletions cut 6 bases from V and 0 bases from J, with 13 bases between. In germline, CDR1 is LNHDA, CDR2 SQIVND (reference sequence). PCR involved 60 Vbeta and 13 Jbeta primers. Assay: immunoSEQ multiplex PCR; the TCRdb copy retains only in-frame clones and omits some. This sample has 150,000 to 200,000 clones, with roughly 82% found just once. The sequenced sample was PBMCs. The TCR comes from a man aged 50 or older in good health and CMV-seropositive. The chain joins TRBV19 to TRBJ2-3; D is perhaps TRBD1 (7 bases). CDR3 sequence: CASRIGGQSTDTQYF. Written as DNA, the CDR3 is TGTGCCAGTAGAATCGGGGGACAGAGCACAGATACGCAGTATTTT.